These 32 T cell receptor beta chains share one sample of origin, sequenced in a study of human T cells and chemical hapten exposure. TCRdb ran MiXCR on the RACE reads and lists one entry per CDR3 protein. Found here are tens of thousands of distinct CDR3 sequences, around 10% of them singletons; the top ten hold under 2.5%. The time point denotes: patch test 2, 6 weeks after DPC sensitization. As for treatment: therapeutic diphenylcyclopropenone sensitization with weekly scalp DPC. Here the sequenced sample was whole blood, taken in connection with sensitization to the hapten diphenylcyclopropenone (DPC). These receptor sequences come from a man aged 40-49 years with alopecia areata. Some clones in this sample may be carry-over from other donors' samples.

This clonotype was counted only a few times. J is TRBJ2-5 and V is TRBV27, with a tentative D call TRBD1 (6 bases). Trimming pared 5 bases from V and 3 bases from J, leaving 19 bases between. The CDR3 totals 16 residues. In germline, CDR1 is MNHEY, CDR2 SMNVEV (reference sequence). Here the CDR3 reads CASSSHGDRREETQYF. The CDR3 region has the DNA TGTGCCAGCAGTAGTCATGGAGACAGGAGAGAAGAGACCCAGTACTTC.

The chain recombines TRBV20-1 with TRBJ2-2; possibly TRBD2 for D (6 bases). Germline-derived CDR1 and CDR2 are DFQATT and SNEGSKA (reference sequence). Between the trimmed V and J ends, which lost 0 bases and 1 base, there was a span of 12 bases. The CDR3 runs 16 residues. The chain's CDR3 is CSARDHVAVNTGELFF. CDR3 nucleotides: TGCAGTGCTAGAGATCACGTAGCGGTGAACACCGGGGAGCTGTTTTTT.

The gene calls are TRBV6-2 or TRBV6-3 and TRBJ1-2; D gene uncertain. The CDR3 length is 12 residues. Between the trimmed V and J ends, which lost 8 bases and 8 bases, there was a span of 15 bases. CDR1 MNHEY and CDR2 SVGEGT come from the germline V gene. The DNA of the CDR3 is TGTGCCAGCTCATCACCTGGCAGGGGCTACACCTTC. It is translated as CASSSPGRGYTF.

This chain joins TRBV19 and TRBJ1-5; TRBD1 matches 9 bases. V gave up 7 bases and J gave up 3 bases; unmatched junction bases: 13. CDR1 is LNHDA, CDR2 SQIVND, per germline (reference sequence). CDR3 size: 17 residues. CDR3 sequence: CASTNSRDRGINQPQHF. The DNA of the CDR3 is TGTGCCAGTACTAATTCGAGAGACAGGGGGATCAATCAGCCCCAGCATTTT.

This chain links TRBV12-5 with TRBJ2-1; 10 positions agree with TRBD2. This CDR3 has 17 amino acids. Germline V gene data show CDR1 as LGHNT and CDR2 as FRNRAP. V lost 1 base, J lost 12 bases, and 15 bases stayed unmatched. The CDR3 region has the DNA TGTGCTAGTGGTTTGGGGGTCCTAGCGGGAGAGGTTAACGGGCAGTTCTTC. This gives the protein CASGLGVLAGEVNGQFF.

The V and J genes are TRBV28 and TRBJ2-7; no reliable D call. This CDR3 is 13 amino acids long. The V end was cut by 3 bases, the J end by 6 bases, with 12 bases between. CDR1 and CDR2 from the germline V gene are MDHEN and SYDVKM. CDR3 DNA sequence: TGTGCCAGCAGTTTTGGCCACTCCGGCGAGCAGTACTTC. It encodes CASSFGHSGEQYF.

This clonotype was seen a handful of times. This sequence joins TRBV11-2 and TRBJ1-2; 7 nucleotides agree with TRBD1. V shed 3 bases and J 2 bases; nucleotides not matched to a gene: 9. The germline CDR1 and CDR2 sequences are SGHAT and FQNNGV. The CDR3 has 16 residues. Written as DNA, the CDR3 is TGTGCCAGCAGCTTGGGAGACAGGGATTACAACTATGGCTACACCTTC. This encodes CASSLGDRDYNYGYTF.

CDR3 sequence reads: CASGSTDYGYTF. CDR3 coding DNA: TGTGCCAGCGGGTCGACAGACTATGGCTACACCTTC. This rearrangement joins TRBV28 to TRBJ1-2; a possible D gene is TRBD1 (5 bases). V was cut by 8 bases and J by 3 bases, with 10 bases left in between. The germline gives CDR1 MDHEN, CDR2 SYDVKM. The CDR3 sequence is 12 residues long.

The sample holds many counts of this clonotype. V usage is TRBV12-3 or TRBV12-4 and J usage is TRBJ2-1; 7 positions agree with TRBD2. Trimming cost V 6 bases and J 0 bases; bases outside gene matches: 8. This CDR3 has 16 residues. The chain's CDR3 is CASSFPLAASYNEQFF. DNA for the CDR3: TGTGCCAGCAGCTTCCCCCTAGCGGCCTCCTACAATGAGCAGTTCTTC.

The CDR3 sequence: CASSLGTNYGYTF. For the CDR3, the DNA is TGTGCCAGCAGCTTGGGAACTAACTATGGCTACACCTTC. The chain employs TRBV5-4 and TRBJ1-2; D gene uncertain. CDR1 is SGHNT, CDR2 YYREEE, per germline (reference sequence). This CDR3 region has 13 residues. V was cut by 0 bases and J by 0 bases, with 3 bases left in between. Supplemented by reference TRBV5-4 and TRBJ1-2, the full variable domain reads ETGVTQSPTHLIKTRGQQVTLRCSSQSGHNTVSWYQQALGQGPQFIFQYYREEENGRGNFPPRFSGLQFPNYSSELNVNALELDDSALYLCASSLGTNYGYTFGSGTRLTVV.

CDR3 sequence (DNA): TGTGCCAGCAGCGTAGCTCCGGGTAGCACAGATACGCAGTATTTT. Its protein is CASSVAPGSTDTQYF. The chain is built from TRBV9 and TRBJ2-3; D remains ambiguous. Germline V lookup: CDR1 SGDLS, CDR2 YYNGEE. V dropped 0 bases and J dropped 0 bases, with 8 bases sitting between them. The CDR3 extends over 15 amino acids.

V usage is TRBV20-1 and J usage is TRBJ2-3; D might be TRBD2 (6 bases). V was pared by 2 bases and J by 3 bases, with 18 bases between. The CDR3 is made up of 16 amino acids. Germline V gene lookup returns CDR1 DFQATT and CDR2 SNEGSKA (reference sequence). CDR3 bases: TGCAGTGCTAGAATAGGAGCGGGCAAAAAGACAGATACGCAGTATTTT. Protein sequence: CSARIGAGKKTDTQYF.

For the CDR3, the DNA is TGTGCCACCAGCAGAGATCTAGCGGCCTCCAGATTCACGCAGTATTTT. The encoded protein is CATSRDLAASRFTQYF. The rearrangement uses TRBV15 and TRBJ2-3, with 7 bases that match TRBD2. CDR3 length equals 16 residues. V lost 0 bases and J lost 9; bases outside the gene matches: 12. Germline V CDR1 and CDR2: LNHNV, YYDKDF (reference sequence).

This clonotype showed up just a few times. The chain is built from TRBV4-3 and TRBJ1-2; 7 nucleotides match TRBD1. CDR3 length equals 16 residues. The V gene end was trimmed by 4 bases and the J gene end by 6 bases; junction bases not matched to a gene: 14. In germline, CDR1 is LGHNA, CDR2 YSLEER. The CDR3 spells CASSPDGAGGPDGYTF. CDR3 sequence (DNA): TGCGCCAGCAGCCCGGACGGGGCAGGGGGGCCCGATGGCTACACCTTC.

This clonotype has a handful of counts. The chain employs TRBV25-1 and TRBJ2-3; 7 bases map to TRBD2. With 8 bases clipped from V and 5 bases from J, the junction kept 7 bases outside the gene matches. Germline V gene sequence: CDR1 MGHDK, CDR2 SYGVNS. The CDR3 has 13 residues. The CDR3 DNA reads TGTGCCAGCTCCCGGCGGGAGTTAGATACGCAGTATTTT. Protein: CASSRRELDTQYF.

Ten or more counts support this clonotype. The rearrangement joins TRBV28 to TRBJ1-2, with no clear D. Germline assignment: CDR1 MDHEN and CDR2 SYDVKM. The length of the CDR3 is 12 residues. V was trimmed by 9 bases and J by 0 bases, leaving 8 bases between them. CDR3 in DNA: TGTGCCAGTCGAAGGTCTAACTATGGCTACACCTTC. It encodes CASRRSNYGYTF.

This clonotype was recorded at least ten times. The chain uses TRBV7-2 and TRBJ2-5; TRBD2 agrees at 10 bases. The CDR3 length is 18 residues. Germline V gene data show CDR1 as SGHTA and CDR2 as FQGNSA. V lost 2 bases, J lost 0 bases, and 9 bases stayed unmatched. The CDR3, as DNA: TGTGCCAGCAGCTTACGAGCCTGGACTAGCGGCTACCAAGAGACCCAGTACTTC. This sequence encodes CASSLRAWTSGYQETQYF.

This clonotype was detected ten times or more. The rearrangement links TRBV6-2 or TRBV6-3 to TRBJ2-7; 7 nucleotides align to TRBD1. J lost 5 bases, V lost 7 bases, and 8 bases had no gene match. CDR3 length equals 13 residues. CDR1 MNHEY and CDR2 SVGEGT come from the germline V gene. The CDR3 is CASNPTGNHEQYV. In DNA, the CDR3 is TGTGCCAGCAACCCGACAGGGAACCACGAGCAGTACGTC.

This clonotype was counted a few times. This rearrangement joins TRBV6-5 to TRBJ2-1, with 11 bases that match TRBD2. Germline assignment: CDR1 MNHEY and CDR2 SVGAGI. This CDR3 is 16 amino acids long. Germline trimming cut 6 bases from V and 7 bases from J; bases unmatched to any gene: 11. The chain's CDR3 is CASRPTFTSGGNEQFF. The CDR3 DNA follows: TGTGCCAGCAGACCAACCTTTACTAGCGGGGGTAATGAGCAGTTCTTC.

This clonotype was seen many times. The chain couples TRBV3-1 to TRBJ2-1; perhaps D is TRBD1 or TRBD2 (5 bases each). The CDR3 sequence is 14 residues long. Germline assignment: CDR1 LGHDT and CDR2 YNNKEL (reference sequence). Deletions cut 3 bases from V and 8 bases from J, with 14 bases between. CDR3: CASSHGTLGDEQFF. DNA for the CDR3: TGTGCCAGCAGCCACGGGACCCTGGGGGATGAGCAGTTCTTC.

The chain combines TRBV20-1 with TRBJ1-5; D is perhaps TRBD1 (5 bases). V was clipped by 1 base and J by 3 bases, with 10 bases between them. CDR3 size: 14 residues. Germline CDR1 reads DFQATT; CDR2 reads SNEGSKA (reference sequence). The CDR3, as DNA: TGCAGTGCTAGAGGGGGCTCTGACAATCAGCCCCAGCATTTT. It specifies CSARGGSDNQPQHF.

The chain links TRBV12-3 or TRBV12-4 to TRBJ2-3; 9 nucleotides match TRBD1. This CDR3 has 15 amino acids. With V trimmed by 3 bases and J by 4 bases, 5 bases remained unmatched. CDR3 DNA: TGTGCCAGCAGTTTTGGAGGACAGGGGTCAGATACGCAGTATTTT. Translating it yields CASSFGGQGSDTQYF.

This clonotype was seen repeatedly, ten times or more. This chain uses TRBV5-1 with TRBJ1-1; 8 bases line up with TRBD1. Per germline, CDR1 SGHRS and CDR2 YFSETQ. This CDR3 spans 14 amino acids. V gave up 4 bases and J gave up 1 base; unmatched junction bases: 3. The CDR3 sequence is CASSLTGANTEAFF. The CDR3, as DNA: TGCGCCAGCAGCCTGACAGGGGCGAACACTGAAGCTTTCTTT.

The V gene is TRBV5-1, the J gene TRBJ2-5; D gene ambiguous. With 0 bases removed from V and 5 bases from J, the gap between germline ends came to 11 bases. The germline gives CDR1 SGHRS, CDR2 YFSETQ. This CDR3 is built from 14 residues. In DNA, the CDR3 is TGCGCCAGCAGCTTGGGCACGAGCTTGGAGACCCAGTACTTC. Its protein is CASSLGTSLETQYF.

This clonotype was recorded a few times. The chain is built from TRBV28 and TRBJ2-6, with TRBD2 identical over 7 bases. The CDR3 contains 17 residues. J lost 1 base, V lost 5 bases, and 8 bases had no gene match. Germline assignment: CDR1 MDHEN and CDR2 SYDVKM. The CDR3 sequence is CASSPTAGLSGANVLTF. The CDR3 nucleotides read TGTGCCAGCAGTCCGACAGCGGGGTTATCTGGGGCCAACGTCCTGACTTTC.

The CDR3, as DNA: TGTGCCAGCAGTTTAGAACGTGGGGCCCCCTACGAGCAGTACTTC. This translates into CASSLERGAPYEQYF. The V call is TRBV27, the J call TRBJ2-7, with D perhaps matching TRBD1 (5 bases). The CDR3 is made up of 15 amino acids. Trimming cost V 2 bases and J 2 bases, with 13 bases left between them. Germline V gives CDR1 MNHEY, CDR2 SMNVEV (reference sequence).

This clonotype was counted many times. The chain is built from TRBV7-9 and TRBJ2-7; possibly TRBD2 for D (5 bases). Germline V CDR1 and CDR2: SEHNR, FQNEAQ (reference sequence). Trimming pared 2 bases from V and 4 bases from J, leaving 9 bases between. The CDR3 contains 13 residues. CDR3 amino acids: CASSLFAGYEQYV. As DNA, the CDR3 is TGTGCCAGCAGCTTATTCGCGGGTTACGAGCAGTACGTC.

The sample holds many counts of this clonotype. The V gene is TRBV29-1, the J gene TRBJ2-3; D could derive from TRBD1 or TRBD2 (6 bases each). Per the germline V gene, CDR1 is SQVTM and CDR2 is ANQGSEA. V lost 6 bases, J lost 3 bases, and 13 bases lay in between. The CDR3 runs to 13 residues. Written as DNA, the CDR3 is TGCAGCGTCCGCCAGGGGAGGACAGATACGCAGTATTTT. Amino acids: CSVRQGRTDTQYF.

This clonotype was detected a few times. V and J are TRBV19 and TRBJ2-1; 8 bases fit TRBD2. The CDR3 is made up of 16 amino acids. Trimming cost V 3 bases and J 3 bases; bases outside gene matches: 7. Germline V gives CDR1 LNHDA, CDR2 SQIVND (reference sequence). CDR3 protein: CASSIPYSGNYNEQFF. The CDR3 region has the DNA TGTGCCAGTAGTATTCCGTATAGCGGGAACTACAATGAGCAGTTCTTC.

The V gene is TRBV19, the J gene TRBJ2-6, with a weak D call TRBD1 (6 bases). With 6 bases removed from V and 4 bases from J, the gap between germline ends came to 13 bases. Germline assignment: CDR1 LNHDA and CDR2 SQIVND (reference sequence). The CDR3 is 15 amino acids. The CDR3 loop reads CASSAGVAGANVLTF. In DNA form, the CDR3 reads TGTGCCAGTAGCGCAGGGGTGGCGGGGGCCAACGTCCTGACTTTC. The entire variable domain, with the rest obtained from reference TRBV19 and TRBJ2-6, is as follows: DGGITQSPKYLFRKEGQNVTLSCEQNLNHDAMYWYRQDPGQGLRLIYYSQIVNDFQKGDIAEGYSVSREKKESFPLTVTSAQKNPTAFYLCASSAGVAGANVLTFGAGSRLTVL.

The rearrangement links TRBV28 to TRBJ2-7; D call uncertain. Trimming pared 7 bases from V and 6 bases from J, leaving 13 bases between. CDR1 is MDHEN, CDR2 SYDVKM, per germline. The length of the CDR3 is 12 residues. The CDR3 nucleotides read TGTGCCAGCACCATTATGCCAGCCGAGCAGTACGTC. It is translated as CASTIMPAEQYV.

This clonotype was counted only a few times. This CDR3 is CASREPAAHNEQFF. For the CDR3, the DNA is TGTGCCAGCAGGGAGCCCGCAGCCCACAATGAGCAGTTCTTC. The chain joins TRBV14 to TRBJ2-1; D remains unclear. The V gene lost 6 bases and the J gene lost 5 bases, with 14 bases spanning the gap. Germline lookup yields CDR1 SGHDN and CDR2 FVKESK. The CDR3 consists of 14 residues.